These T cell receptor beta chains were read from a single sample in a study of T cells in Graves' hyperthyroidism and ophthalmopathy. Via MiXCR, TCRdb re-called the multiplex PCR reads, giving one row per CDR3 protein. The sample has 350,000 to 400,000 distinct CDR3 sequences, roughly 14% seen once. The sample was blood. The receptors originated from a woman between 55 and 75 years old with Graves' hyperthyroidism. Each CDR3 is given with its conserved first and last residue. Clone size is stated in some rows and not others, as once, few, many or a class when expanded.

clone_size v_call cdr3_length cdr3_aa
once TRBV7-9 13 CASSLAARREQYF
- TRBV20-1 17 CSARDGAGGKSGNTIYF
- TRBV20-1 16 CSARKGGAGLGSPLHF
many TRBV19 12 CASSIGRETQYF
many TRBV18 15 CASSPNQRGTGELFF
many TRBV6-8 11 CASSYWGQAFF
many TRBV24-1 17 CATSDQSGLADYNEQFF
many TRBV5-1 17 CASSRGGGADSSYEQYF
few TRBV27 14 CASSLPATDEKLLF
- TRBV7-8 12 CASSLGNNEQSF
few TRBV19 13 CASSTWGAGELFF
medium-sized TRBV12-3/TRBV12-4 15 CASSSSWTGEYGYTF
many TRBV27 13 CATLDRAGVVWYF
many TRBV18 16 CASSPPGAGRGREQYF
- TRBV6-5 13 CASSYDGTGELFF
many TRBV10-3 16 CAISDQTSGSADTQYF
few TRBV12-5 15 CASGLPPTDRSGYTF
many TRBV11-3 15 CASSPWTGSTDTQYF
many TRBV11-3 13 CASPRNWSNEQFF
once TRBV19 14 CASSFGRDLTEAFF
many TRBV28 16 CASSLVGAGGGNEQFF
- TRBV24-1 14 CATSEGVGYNEQFF
many TRBV11-1 14 CASSFPGSRDEQYF
many TRBV30 11 CAWSRLEEQYF
few TRBV11-1 16 CASSLVTGVGGNTIYF
few TRBV7-9 14 CASSRPLEVTEAFF
- TRBV19 16 CASSIGGGGLQETQYF
many TRBV7-9 13 CASSSTGGVVAFF
many TRBV24-1 15 CATSDPGTRAETQYF
many TRBV13 12 CASSLQGGEQFF
many TRBV9 15 CASSVVGRGNTEAFF
many TRBV5-1 15 CASSSLAGGTHEQFF
- TRBV10-3 14 CAIRASGGTDTQYF
many TRBV11-2 15 CASSLMGPGTDTQYF
few TRBV5-1 14 CASSSQGQGNTIYF
- TRBV18 17 CASSRRGAGSGANVLTF
many TRBV11-2 14 CASSSQGAREKLFF
few TRBV7-9 13 CASSPSSKGPQHF
many TRBV10-3 16 CAISEVTGVNNYGYTF
many TRBV20-1 12 CSARQDSYEQYF
many TRBV11-2 19 CASSTPPYTSGTSTDTQYF
many TRBV20-1 14 CSARGVTGGSPLHF
- TRBV25-1 14 CASTGTAGAYEQYF
many TRBV24-1 15 CATSEVPGPRNEQYF
few TRBV29-1 12 CSVEGASYEQYF
many TRBV11-2 16 CASRKAGYRGYETQYF
once TRBV10-1 19 CASSESYRLQGPLGETQYF
many TRBV29-1 15 CSVLLAALKRETQYF
- TRBV28 14 CASNSPIGANVLTF
few TRBV18 17 CASSPPRRGGLLSPLHF
few TRBV19 14 CASSVAGLADEQYF
few TRBV12-3/TRBV12-4 14 CASRGSGGAYEQYF
- TRBV28 17 CASSLFQGTIGDQPQHF
many TRBV7-3 14 CASSANTGRPEAFF
- TRBV27 14 CASSPGGQRDTQYF
many TRBV10-3 15 CAISDFGRLGTEAFF
many TRBV27 16 CASSFSAGSKSGEQYF
many TRBV3-1 14 CASSPTSGRTEQYF
many TRBV27 17 CASSPFVGPSRTDTQYF